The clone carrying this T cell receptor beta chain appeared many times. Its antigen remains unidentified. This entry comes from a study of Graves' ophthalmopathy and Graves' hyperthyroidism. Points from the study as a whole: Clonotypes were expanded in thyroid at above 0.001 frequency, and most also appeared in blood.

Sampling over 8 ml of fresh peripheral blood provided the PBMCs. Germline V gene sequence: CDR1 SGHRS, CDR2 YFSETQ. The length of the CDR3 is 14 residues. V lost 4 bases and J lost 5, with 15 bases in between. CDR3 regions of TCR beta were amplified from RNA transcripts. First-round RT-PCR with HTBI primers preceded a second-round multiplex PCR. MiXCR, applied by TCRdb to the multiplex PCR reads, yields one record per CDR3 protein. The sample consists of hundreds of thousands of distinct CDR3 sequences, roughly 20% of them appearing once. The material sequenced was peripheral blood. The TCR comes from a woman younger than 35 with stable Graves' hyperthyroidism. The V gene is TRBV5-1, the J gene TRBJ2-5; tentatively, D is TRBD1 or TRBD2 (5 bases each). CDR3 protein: CASSPTGTLETQYF. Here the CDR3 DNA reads TGCGCCAGCAGCCCGACCGGGACGCTGGAGACCCAGTACTTC. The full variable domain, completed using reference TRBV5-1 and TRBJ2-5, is KAGVTQTPRYLIKTRGQQVTLSCSPISGHRSVSWYQQTPGQGLQFLFEYFSETQRNKGNFPGRFSGRQFSNSRSEMNVSTLELGDSALYLCASSPTGTLETQYFGPGTRLLVL.